Sequencing of this T cell receptor (beta chain) was carried out in a study of shared clonotypes between healthy human individuals. Study-level results: What rarefaction showed was incomplete sorted-subset sequencing despite large depth.

J lost 13 bases, V lost 2 bases, and 5 bases had no gene match. Germline CDR1 is SNHLY and CDR2 is FYNNEI. There are 12 residues in the CDR3. In regard to this clone: The target antigen is unknown.

The repertoire was sequenced with immunoSEQ multiplex PCR; TCRdb's copy has only in-frame clones and lacks some. The sample holds some 2,100,000 clones; under 97% are singletons and the top ten take approximately 0.13%. In the CD4+ fraction, cells were divided into CD45RA+ naive and CD45RA-negative memory subsets. The sequence was obtained from a man aged 18 to 35 in good health. The sample taken for sequencing was naive CD4+ T cells sorted from blood. Subset meaning: CD45RA+ positively selected. The rearrangement links TRBV2 to TRBJ2-7; TRBD2 matches at 10 bases. The CDR3 spells CASSERLAGEYF. The CDR3, as DNA: TGTGCCAGCAGTGAAAGGCTAGCGGGGGAATACTTC.